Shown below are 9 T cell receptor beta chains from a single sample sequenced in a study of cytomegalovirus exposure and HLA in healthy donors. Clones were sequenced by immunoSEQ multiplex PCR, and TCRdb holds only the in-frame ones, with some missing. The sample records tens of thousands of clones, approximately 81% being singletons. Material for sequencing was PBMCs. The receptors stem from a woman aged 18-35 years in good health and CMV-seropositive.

In DNA, the CDR3 is TGTGCCAGCAGTTTTTCTTTCGGTGGTGGTGAGCAGTTCTTC. Its protein product is CASSFSFGGGEQFF. This chain connects TRBV28 to TRBJ2-1; D is undetermined. The CDR3 extends over 14 amino acids. Trimming took 3 bases from V and 9 from J, leaving 15 bases between them. The germline V gene encodes CDR1 MDHEN and CDR2 SYDVKM.

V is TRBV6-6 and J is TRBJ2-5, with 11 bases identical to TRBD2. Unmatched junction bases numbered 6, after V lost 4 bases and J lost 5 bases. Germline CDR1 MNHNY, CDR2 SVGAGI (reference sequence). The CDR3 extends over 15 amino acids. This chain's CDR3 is CASSSIAGGLETQYF. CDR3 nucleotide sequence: TGTGCCAGCAGTTCCATAGCGGGGGGGCTGGAGACCCAGTACTTC.

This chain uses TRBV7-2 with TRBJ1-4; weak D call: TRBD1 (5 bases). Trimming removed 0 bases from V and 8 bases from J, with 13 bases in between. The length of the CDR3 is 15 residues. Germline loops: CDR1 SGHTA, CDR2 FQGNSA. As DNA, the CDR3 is TGTGCCAGCAGCTTAGCCGCCAGGGTGGAGGAAAAACTGTTTTTT. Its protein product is CASSLAARVEEKLFF.

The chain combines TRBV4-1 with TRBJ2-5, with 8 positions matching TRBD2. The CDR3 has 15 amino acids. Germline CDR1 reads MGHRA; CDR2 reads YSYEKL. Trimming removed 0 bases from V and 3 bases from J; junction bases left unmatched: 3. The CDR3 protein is CASSQDYGGEETQYF. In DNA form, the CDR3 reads TGCGCCAGCAGCCAAGACTACGGGGGGGAAGAGACCCAGTACTTC.

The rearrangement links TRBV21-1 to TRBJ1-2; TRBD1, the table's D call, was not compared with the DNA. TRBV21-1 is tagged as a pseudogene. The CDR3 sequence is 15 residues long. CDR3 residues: CASSKVGRGGYGYTF. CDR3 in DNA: TGTGCCAGCAGCAAAGTCGGCAGGGGCGGCTATGGCTACACCTTC.

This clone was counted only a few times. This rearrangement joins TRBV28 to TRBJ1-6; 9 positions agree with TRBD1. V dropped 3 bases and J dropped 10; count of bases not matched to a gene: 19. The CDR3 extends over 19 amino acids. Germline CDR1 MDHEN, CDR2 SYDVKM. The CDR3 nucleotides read TGTGCCAGCAGTTTCCCGTCCCAACCGGGACAGGGAATGGACTCACCCCTCCACTTT. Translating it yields CASSFPSQPGQGMDSPLHF.

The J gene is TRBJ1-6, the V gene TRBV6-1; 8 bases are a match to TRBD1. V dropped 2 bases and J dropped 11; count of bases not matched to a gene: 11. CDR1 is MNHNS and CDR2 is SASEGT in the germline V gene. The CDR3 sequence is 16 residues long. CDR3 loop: CASSERGGQEGTPLHF. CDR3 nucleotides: TGTGCCAGCAGTGAAAGAGGGGGACAGGAGGGGACACCCCTCCACTTT.

Here the CDR3 DNA reads TGTGCCAGCAGCGTGAGCGGGGGGGACGACACAGATACGCAGTATTTT. It translates to CASSVSGGDDTDTQYF. This rearrangement joins TRBV9 to TRBJ2-3; 10 bases agree with TRBD2. This CDR3 is 16 amino acids long. Germline-derived CDR1 and CDR2 are SGDLS and YYNGEE. The J segment lost 2 bases and the V segment lost 2 bases, leaving 5 bases of the junction unmatched.

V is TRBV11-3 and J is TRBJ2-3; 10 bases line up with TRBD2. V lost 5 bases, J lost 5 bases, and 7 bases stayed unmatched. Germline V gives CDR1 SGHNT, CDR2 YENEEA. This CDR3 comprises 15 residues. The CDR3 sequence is CASSPGLARGDTQYF. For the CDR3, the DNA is TGTGCCAGCAGCCCGGGACTAGCGAGGGGAGATACGCAGTATTTT.